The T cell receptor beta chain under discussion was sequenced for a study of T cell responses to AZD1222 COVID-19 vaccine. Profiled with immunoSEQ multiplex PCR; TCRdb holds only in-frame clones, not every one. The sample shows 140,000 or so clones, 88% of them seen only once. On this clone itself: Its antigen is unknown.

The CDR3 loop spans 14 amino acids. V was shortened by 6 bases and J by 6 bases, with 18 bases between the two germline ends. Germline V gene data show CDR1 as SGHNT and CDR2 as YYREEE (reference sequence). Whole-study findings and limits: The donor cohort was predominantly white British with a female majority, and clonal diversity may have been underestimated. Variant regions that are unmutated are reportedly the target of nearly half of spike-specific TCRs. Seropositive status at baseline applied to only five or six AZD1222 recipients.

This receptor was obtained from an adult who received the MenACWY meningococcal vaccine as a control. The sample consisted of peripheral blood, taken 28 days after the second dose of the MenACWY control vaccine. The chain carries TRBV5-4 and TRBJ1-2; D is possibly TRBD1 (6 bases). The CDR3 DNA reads TGTGCCAGCACGCGGGGGGCCGAGGACCATGGCTACACCTTC. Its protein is CASTRGAEDHGYTF.